One and the same sample provided the 7 T cell receptor beta chains below, sequenced in a study of cytomegalovirus exposure and HLA in healthy donors. Vbeta (60) and Jbeta (13) primers were used in the PCR. Repertoires were generated with immunoSEQ multiplex PCR, while TCRdb's copy carries only in-frame clones and drops some. This sample contains under 40,000 clones. The sequenced sample was PBMCs. All receptors derive from a female donor in good health and CMV-seronegative.

V gene TRBV28 combines with J gene TRBJ1-1; possible D gene TRBD1, 6 bases. This CDR3 region has 17 residues. Trimming took 5 bases from V and 4 from J, leaving 23 bases between them. The germline gives CDR1 MDHEN, CDR2 SYDVKM. CDR3 sequence: CASSPPPGTSASTEAFF. CDR3 bases: TGTGCCAGCAGTCCACCTCCGGGGACATCGGCCAGCACTGAAGCTTTCTTT.

The genes are TRBV27 and TRBJ2-7; 9 bases are a match to TRBD1. V dropped 6 bases and J dropped 6; count of bases not matched to a gene: 9. The CDR3 totals 14 residues. The germline V gene encodes CDR1 MNHEY and CDR2 SMNVEV (reference sequence). The chain's CDR3 is CASSSTGTGFEQYF. CDR3 in DNA: TGTGCCAGCAGCTCCACCGGGACAGGGTTCGAGCAGTACTTC.

The chain couples TRBV6-5 to TRBJ1-6; 10 nucleotides align to TRBD1. The V segment lost 8 bases and the J segment 7 bases; nucleotides outside the gene matches: 8. CDR1 and CDR2 from the germline V gene are MNHEY and SVGAGI. The CDR3 covers 15 residues. The chain's CDR3 is CASGDRGPENSPLHF. The CDR3 DNA sequence: TGTGCCAGCGGAGACAGGGGGCCGGAGAATTCACCCCTCCACTTT.

As concerns this clone: Given the absence of the conserved phenylalanine or tryptophan at the CDR3 end, a read error is likely. DNA for the CDR3: TGTGCCAGCAGTTACTCAGCGGCAGGGGGCGGAAACACCATATATCTT. This codes for CASSYSAAGGGNTIYL. The V and J genes are TRBV6-6 and TRBJ1-3; 8 nucleotides line up with TRBD1. This CDR3 comprises 16 residues. The germline CDR1 and CDR2 sequences are MNHNY and SVGAGI (reference sequence). V dropped 0 bases and J dropped 4; count of bases not matched to a gene: 5.

The rearrangement uses TRBV6-5 and TRBJ1-2; tentative D call: TRBD1 (5 bases). The CDR3 has 15 amino acids. Germline lookup yields CDR1 MNHEY and CDR2 SVGAGI. Trimming took off 4 bases at V and 0 bases at J, with 12 bases between the two ends. CDR3 DNA: TGTGCCAGCAGTTCCTCTCGGGACTCTAACTATGGCTACACCTTC. Its translation: CASSSSRDSNYGYTF.

This chain joins TRBV5-6 and TRBJ1-2; D not resolved. This CDR3 spans 16 amino acids. The V and J ends lost 0 bases and 3 bases respectively, with 15 bases between them. Germline V gene data show CDR1 as SGHDT and CDR2 as YYEEEE. CDR3 amino acids: CASSLGGFPLDYGYTF. The CDR3 DNA sequence: TGTGCCAGCAGCTTGGGTGGTTTCCCGTTAGACTATGGCTACACCTTC.

The J gene is TRBJ1-5, the V gene TRBV2, with D perhaps TRBD1 (5 bases). CDR3 length equals 15 residues. Germline CDR1 reads SNHLY; CDR2 reads FYNNEI. V lost 7 bases and J 7 bases, leaving 20 bases between the germline ends. The DNA for the CDR3 is TGTGCCAGCATTTTAGACAAGCCAGGGAGGCAGCCCCAGCATTTT. It codes for CASILDKPGRQPQHF.